The 27 T cell receptor beta chains listed next were all sequenced from one sample in a study of blood T cells in healthy people across ages. A second PCR of about 7 to 12 cycles used a sample-barcoded 5' primer and a J-beta primer mix. One entry per CDR3 protein results from TCRdb running MiXCR on the 5' RACE reads. The data hold 700,000 or so distinct CDR3 sequences, with 22% observed a single time. The source material was blood. These receptor sequences come from a man aged 65-85 years in good health.

The rearrangement uses TRBV3-1 and TRBJ2-7; the D gene is possibly TRBD2 (5 bases). The V end lost 0 bases, the J end lost 10 bases, and 19 bases lay between the germline ends. Looked up from germline, CDR1 is LGHDT and CDR2 is YNNKEL (reference sequence). This CDR3 contains 15 residues. The CDR3 sequence: CASSQDLGLRADQYF. The DNA of the CDR3 is TGTGCCAGCAGCCAAGACTTAGGACTCCGGGCGGATCAGTACTTC.

The rearrangement uses TRBV18 and TRBJ1-5; D remains unclear. This CDR3 contains 17 residues. The V and J ends lost 0 bases and 9 bases respectively, with 21 bases between them. Germline CDR1 is KGHSH and CDR2 is LQKENI. CDR3 amino acids: CASSPPGESLIGRPQHF. CDR3 sequence (DNA): TGTGCCAGCTCACCACCGGGAGAAAGCCTAATTGGTCGGCCCCAGCATTTT.

This clonotype has just a few counts. This chain uses TRBV5-1 with TRBJ1-3; D is ambiguous. The length of the CDR3 is 15 residues. Germline V gives CDR1 SGHRS, CDR2 YFSETQ. V shed 0 bases and J shed 0 bases, with 7 bases lying between them. CDR3 sequence reads: CASSLVGNSGNTIYF. Written as DNA, the CDR3 is TGCGCCAGCAGCTTGGTGGGGAACTCTGGAAACACCATATATTTT.

This clonotype was seen many times. The rearrangement uses TRBV6-2 or TRBV6-3 and TRBJ2-1; TRBD1 is a possible D gene (6 bases). The germline V and J ends were trimmed by 9 bases and 0 bases, with 15 bases remaining between them. Germline V gene lookup returns CDR1 MNHEY and CDR2 SVGEGT. This CDR3 spans 15 amino acids. CDR3 nucleotide sequence: TGTGCCAGTTCGTTTTTGGGGGCCTCCTACAATGAGCAGTTCTTC. Its translation is CASSFLGASYNEQFF.

The rearrangement joins TRBV12-3 or TRBV12-4 to TRBJ2-3; perhaps TRBD2 as D (6 bases). Trimming removed 3 bases at V and 0 bases at J, with 22 bases between. The CDR3 runs 19 residues. CDR3 DNA sequence: TGTGCCAGCAGTTTCCCCGCGGGACTGGAGGGGACTAGCACAGATACGCAGTATTTT. Amino acid sequence: CASSFPAGLEGTSTDTQYF.

The rearrangement joins TRBV20-1 to TRBJ1-2, with 7 bases identical to TRBD1. Germline-derived CDR1 and CDR2 are DFQATT and SNEGSKA (reference sequence). This CDR3 is 14 amino acids long. V lost 4 bases, J lost 5 bases, and 10 bases stayed unmatched. In DNA, the CDR3 is TGCAGTGCTAAGACGACAGGGTTGGTTTATGGCTACACCTTC. Its protein product is CSAKTTGLVYGYTF.

This chain joins TRBV18 and TRBJ1-2; D gene unclear. The CDR3 is 17 amino acids. The V end lost 0 bases, the J end lost 0 bases, and 14 bases lay between the germline ends. Germline V gene data show CDR1 as KGHSH and CDR2 as LQKENI. CDR3 nucleotide sequence: TGTGCCAGCTCACCACCTAGCTCCCCCGGACCTAACTATGGCTACACCTTC. Its translation is CASSPPSSPGPNYGYTF.

This clonotype occurred many times. The chain joins TRBV28 to TRBJ2-5, with D maybe TRBD2 (6 bases). Germline lookup yields CDR1 MDHEN and CDR2 SYDVKM. Trimming cost V 6 bases and J 4 bases, with 12 bases left between them. The CDR3 has 13 residues. The CDR3 DNA sequence: TGTGCCAGCAGATGGGGGGTCCCAGAGACCCAGTACTTC. Translation: CASRWGVPETQYF.

This clonotype appeared once. The chain is built from TRBV9 and TRBJ2-3; D might be TRBD2 (5 bases). From germline, CDR1 is SGDLS and CDR2 YYNGEE. V lost 4 bases to trimming and J lost 8 bases, with 17 bases between them. This CDR3 contains 14 residues. In DNA form, the CDR3 reads TGTGCCAGCAGCAAACGGACTGAACGAGGTACGCAGTATTTT. It codes for CASSKRTERGTQYF. Looking up the rest from reference TRBV9 and TRBJ2-3 gives the full variable domain: DSGVTQTPKHLITATGQRVTLRCSPRSGDLSVYWYQQSLDQGLQFLIQYYNGEERAKGNILERFSAQQFPDLHSELNLSSLELGDSALYFCASSKRTERGTQYFGPGTRLTVL.

This chain uses TRBV5-1 with TRBJ1-2; D unclear. CDR1 is SGHRS and CDR2 is YFSETQ in the germline V gene. The CDR3 loop spans 12 amino acids. Between the trimmed V and J ends, which lost 0 bases and 9 bases, there was a span of 9 bases. CDR3 nucleotides: TGCGCCAGCAGCTTGGGGCAGGACCGCTACACCTTC. Translation gives CASSLGQDRYTF.

This clonotype has ten or more counts. This chain connects TRBV4-3 to TRBJ1-1; the D gene is possibly TRBD1 (5 bases). Germline-derived CDR1 and CDR2 are LGHNA and YSLEER. V lost 5 bases and J lost 2, with 9 bases in between. The CDR3 sequence is 13 residues long. Written as DNA, the CDR3 is TGCGCCAGCAGCACAGACAGAAACACTGAAGCTTTCTTT. Its translation: CASSTDRNTEAFF.

This clonotype was seen just once. A much larger clone differs by one base, so this may be a read error. This chain connects TRBV29-1 to TRBJ2-1, with D possibly being TRBD2 (7 bases). This CDR3 contains 14 residues. Germline V gene lookup returns CDR1 SQVTM and CDR2 ANQGSEA. Written as DNA, the CDR3 is TGCAGCGTTGAGCGGGGGCGCAAAGACAATGAGCAGCTCTTC. Residues: CSVERGRKDNEQLF.

Comments on this clonotype: This could be a read error, since a much larger clone is one nucleotide away. This sequence joins TRBV12-3 or TRBV12-4 and TRBJ1-4; the D is unclear. The CDR3 has 12 residues. The V end lost 5 bases, the J end lost 13 bases, and 14 bases lay between the germline ends. This CDR3 is CASSERSGRLFF. In nucleotides, the CDR3 is TGTGCCAGCAGTGAAAGGAGTGGAAGACTGTTTTTT.

This chain connects TRBV19 to TRBJ1-2; D is undetermined. Trimming stripped 0 bases from V and 7 bases from J, with 12 bases between. The CDR3 sequence is 14 residues long. CDR1 LNHDA and CDR2 SQIVND come from the germline V gene (reference sequence). As DNA, the CDR3 is TGTGCCAGTAGTATAGATCGTCCGGGTACTGGCTACACCTTC. It codes for CASSIDRPGTGYTF.

The gene calls are TRBV20-1 and TRBJ1-2, with D unclear. This CDR3 comprises 14 residues. Per germline, CDR1 DFQATT and CDR2 SNEGSKA (reference sequence). V lost 1 base and J 4 bases, leaving 13 bases between the germline ends. The CDR3 loop reads CSARVGGRAYGYTF. CDR3 DNA sequence: TGCAGTGCTAGAGTCGGCGGACGTGCCTATGGCTACACCTTC.

The chain uses TRBV18 and TRBJ2-7; perhaps TRBD1 as D (5 bases). CDR3 length: 12 residues. V was pared by 2 bases and J by 4 bases, with 6 bases between. Germline loops: CDR1 KGHSH, CDR2 LQKENI. The DNA of the CDR3 is TGTGCCAGCTCACCAGACAGTTACGAGCAGTACGTC. It translates to CASSPDSYEQYV.

This clonotype was seen more than once but under ten times. This rearrangement joins TRBV7-2 to TRBJ2-7; a possible D gene is TRBD1 (6 bases). The CDR3 is 17 residues long. V was shortened by 1 base and J by 0 bases, with 16 bases between the two germline ends. CDR1 is SGHTA and CDR2 is FQGNSA in the germline V gene. DNA of the CDR3: TGTGCCAGCAGCTTAGGGGGGAACAGGGCCAGCTCCTACGAGCAGTACTTC. Protein sequence: CASSLGGNRASSYEQYF.

This clonotype was detected only a few times. This rearrangement joins TRBV7-2 to TRBJ2-5; weak D call: TRBD2 (5 bases). Germline CDR1 is SGHTA and CDR2 is FQGNSA. V was shortened by 5 bases and J by 2 bases, with 9 bases between the two germline ends. This CDR3 is 13 amino acids long. This CDR3 reads CASSPWEQETQYF. The CDR3 nucleotides read TGTGCCAGCAGCCCCTGGGAGCAAGAGACCCAGTACTTC.

This clonotype was counted many times. The V call is TRBV4-3, the J call TRBJ1-4; 8 bases map to TRBD1. V trimming: 2 bases; J trimming: 8 bases; junction bases outside the gene matches: 7. CDR1 LGHNA and CDR2 YSLEER come from the germline V gene. The CDR3 totals 15 residues. The CDR3 here is CASSQHGTGGEKLFF. DNA for the CDR3: TGCGCCAGCAGCCAACACGGGACAGGCGGGGAAAAACTGTTTTTT.

This clonotype has more than one count but fewer than ten. The V and J genes are TRBV6-5 and TRBJ2-2, with D hard to call. V shed 0 bases and J shed 4 bases, with 21 bases lying between them. The V gene's germline CDR1 is MNHEY and CDR2 SVGAGI. The CDR3 extends over 19 amino acids. In DNA, the CDR3 is TGTGCCAGCAGTTACTCGACGGTTAGGGCAGATCCTCTCACCGGGGAGCTGTTTTTT. Its translation is CASSYSTVRADPLTGELFF.

J is TRBJ2-2 and V is TRBV29-1, with 8 bases fitting TRBD1. The CDR3 runs to 13 residues. V was pared by 0 bases and J by 6 bases, with 0 bases of the junction left unmatched. The germline CDR1 and CDR2 sequences are SQVTM and ANQGSEA. The CDR3 DNA is TGCAGCGTTGAAGAACAGGGGGCCGGGGAGCTGTTTTTT. Protein sequence: CSVEEQGAGELFF.

This clonotype was counted between two and nine times. The chain has TRBV30 and TRBJ1-2, with D maybe TRBD1 (5 bases). CDR3 length equals 13 residues. The V end lost 0 bases, the J end lost 6 bases, and 11 bases lay between the germline ends. Germline-derived CDR1 and CDR2 are GTSNPN and SVGIG (reference sequence). CDR3 residues: CAWSVSGDNGYTF. The CDR3 nucleotides read TGTGCCTGGAGTGTATCGGGGGATAATGGCTACACCTTC.

The chain has TRBV7-9 and TRBJ2-5; no clear D gene. The V end was cut by 5 bases, the J end by 6 bases, with 22 bases between. Germline CDR1 SEHNR, CDR2 FQNEAQ (reference sequence). The CDR3 is 16 residues long. In nucleotides, the CDR3 is TGTGCCAGCAGCCCGTTCTTCGGTCAACTCAAGAAGACCCAGTACTTC. Translated: CASSPFFGQLKKTQYF.

This clonotype was seen a few times. V and J are TRBV5-6 and TRBJ2-5; D call uncertain. Germline lookup yields CDR1 SGHDT and CDR2 YYEEEE. Trimming stripped 2 bases from V and 5 bases from J, with 13 bases between. The CDR3 loop spans 14 amino acids. This CDR3 is CASSFGSIRETQYF. The CDR3 region has the DNA TGTGCCAGCAGCTTCGGGTCGATCCGGGAGACCCAGTACTTC.

The CDR3 sequence is CASSFETGMTEAFF. The CDR3 nucleotides are TGCGCCAGCAGCTTCGAGACAGGGATGACTGAAGCTTTCTTT. V usage is TRBV5-1 and J usage is TRBJ1-1; 7 nucleotides line up with TRBD1. CDR3 length: 14 residues. Trimming took 2 bases from V and 5 from J; bases not matched to a gene: 6. Germline loops: CDR1 SGHRS, CDR2 YFSETQ.

The CDR3 sequence: CASSSQWGSEQFF. The CDR3 DNA reads as TGTGCCAGCAGCTCCCAGTGGGGAAGTGAGCAGTTCTTC. This chain joins TRBV11-3 and TRBJ2-5; D is undetermined. The DNA end lines up better with TRBJ2-1; the J call may be wrong. The CDR3 sequence is 13 residues long. CDR1 and CDR2 from the germline V gene are SGHNT and YENEEA.

The chain couples TRBV25-1 to TRBJ2-7; either TRBD1 or TRBD2 may supply D (5 bases each). V was shortened by 8 bases and J by 1 base, with 9 bases between the two germline ends. Germline V gene data show CDR1 as MGHDK and CDR2 as SYGVNS. This CDR3 region has 12 residues. Written as DNA, the CDR3 is TGTGCCAGCCTGGGACGATCCTACGAGCAGTACTTC. This codes for CASLGRSYEQYF.